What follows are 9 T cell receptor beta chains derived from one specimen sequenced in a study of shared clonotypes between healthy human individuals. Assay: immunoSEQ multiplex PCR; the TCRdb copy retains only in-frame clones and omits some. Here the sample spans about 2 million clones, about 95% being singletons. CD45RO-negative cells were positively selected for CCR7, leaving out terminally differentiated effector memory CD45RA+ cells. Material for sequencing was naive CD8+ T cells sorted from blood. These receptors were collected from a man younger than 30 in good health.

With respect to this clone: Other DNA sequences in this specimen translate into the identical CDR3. The CDR3 is CASSLTGTGELFF. CDR3 coding DNA: TGTGCCAGCAGCTTAACGGGCACCGGGGAGCTGTTTTTT. V usage is TRBV7-9 and J usage is TRBJ2-2; D is unclear. V lost 2 bases and J 4 bases, leaving 5 bases between the germline ends. There are 13 residues in the CDR3. Germline V gives CDR1 SEHNR, CDR2 FQNEAQ (reference sequence).

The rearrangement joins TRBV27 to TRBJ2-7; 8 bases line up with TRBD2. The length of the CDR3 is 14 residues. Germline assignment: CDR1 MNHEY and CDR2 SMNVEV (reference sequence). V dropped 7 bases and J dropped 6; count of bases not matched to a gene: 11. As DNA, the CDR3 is TGTGCCAGCACCCTGACGGGGGGGGCTTCCGAGCAGTACTTC. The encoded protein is CASTLTGGASEQYF.

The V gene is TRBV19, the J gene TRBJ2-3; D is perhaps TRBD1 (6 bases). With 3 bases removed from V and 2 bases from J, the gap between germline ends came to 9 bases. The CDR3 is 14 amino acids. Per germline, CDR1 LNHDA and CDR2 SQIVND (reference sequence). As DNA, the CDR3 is TGTGCCAGTAGTATGGACAGTAACACAGATACGCAGTATTTT. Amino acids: CASSMDSNTDTQYF.

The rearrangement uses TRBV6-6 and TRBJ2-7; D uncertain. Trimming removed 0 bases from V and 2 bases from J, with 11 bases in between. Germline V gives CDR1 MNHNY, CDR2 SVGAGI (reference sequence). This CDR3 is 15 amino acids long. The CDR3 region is CASSYSMSLTYEQYF. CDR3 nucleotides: TGTGCCAGCAGTTACTCGATGTCCCTAACCTACGAGCAGTACTTC.

The CDR3 sequence: CASTLSRETDTQYF. DNA for the CDR3: TGTGCCAGTACCCTTTCCCGGGAAACAGATACGCAGTATTTT. The V gene is TRBV19, the J gene TRBJ2-3; D is perhaps TRBD2 (5 bases). Trimming cost V 7 bases and J 3 bases, with 14 bases left between them. The CDR3 has 14 amino acids. CDR1 and CDR2 from the germline V gene are LNHDA and SQIVND (reference sequence).

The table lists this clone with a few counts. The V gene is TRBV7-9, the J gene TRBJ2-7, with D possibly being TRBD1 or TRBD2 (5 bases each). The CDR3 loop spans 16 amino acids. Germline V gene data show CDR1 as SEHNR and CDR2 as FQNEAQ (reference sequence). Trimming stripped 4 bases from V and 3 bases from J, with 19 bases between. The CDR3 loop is CASSSIDGAFGYEQYF. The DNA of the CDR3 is TGTGCCAGCAGCTCCATCGACGGGGCCTTCGGCTACGAGCAGTACTTC.

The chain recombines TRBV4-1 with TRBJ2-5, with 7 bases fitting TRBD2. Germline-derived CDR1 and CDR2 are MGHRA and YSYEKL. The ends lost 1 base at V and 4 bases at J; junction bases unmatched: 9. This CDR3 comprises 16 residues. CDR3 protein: CASSQVLAGELETQYF. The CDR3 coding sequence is TGCGCCAGCAGCCAAGTCTTGGCGGGGGAACTAGAGACCCAGTACTTC.

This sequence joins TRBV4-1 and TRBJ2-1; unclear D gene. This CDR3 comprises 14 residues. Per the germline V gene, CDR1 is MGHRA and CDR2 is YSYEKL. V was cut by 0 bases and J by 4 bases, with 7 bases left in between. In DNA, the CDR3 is TGCGCCAGCAGCCAAGAAGCCCGTTACAATGAGCAGTTCTTC. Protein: CASSQEARYNEQFF.

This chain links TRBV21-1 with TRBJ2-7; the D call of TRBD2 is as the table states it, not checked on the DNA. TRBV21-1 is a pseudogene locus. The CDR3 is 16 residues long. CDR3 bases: TGTGCCAGCAGCAAAGCGCGAAGCGGGAGAAGATACGAGCAGTACTTC. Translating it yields CASSKARSGRRYEQYF.